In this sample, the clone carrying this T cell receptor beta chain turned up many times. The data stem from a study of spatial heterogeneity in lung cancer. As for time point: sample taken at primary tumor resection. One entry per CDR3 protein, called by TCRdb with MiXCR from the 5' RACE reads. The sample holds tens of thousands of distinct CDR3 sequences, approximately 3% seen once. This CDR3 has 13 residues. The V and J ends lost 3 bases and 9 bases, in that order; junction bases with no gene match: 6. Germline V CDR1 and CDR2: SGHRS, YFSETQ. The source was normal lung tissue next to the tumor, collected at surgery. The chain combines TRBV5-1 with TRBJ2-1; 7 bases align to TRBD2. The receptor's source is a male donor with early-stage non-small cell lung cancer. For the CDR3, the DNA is TGCGCCAGCAGCTCTCAGGCTAGCGGTGAGCAGTTCTTC. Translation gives CASSSQASGEQFF.